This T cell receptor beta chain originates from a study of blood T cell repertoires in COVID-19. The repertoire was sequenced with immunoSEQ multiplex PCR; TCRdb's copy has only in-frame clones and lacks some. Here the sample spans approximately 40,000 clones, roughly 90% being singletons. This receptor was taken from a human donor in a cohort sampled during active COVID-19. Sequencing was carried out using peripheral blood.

Here the CDR3 DNA reads TGTGCCAGCAGTTACTCGAGGACAGCTCATAATTCACCCCTCCACTTT. Translated, it gives CASSYSRTAHNSPLHF. The chain couples TRBV6-5 to TRBJ1-6, with a weak D call TRBD1 (6 bases). This CDR3 is built from 16 residues. CDR1 is MNHEY and CDR2 is SVGAGI in the germline V gene. Trimming took off 0 bases at V and 5 bases at J, with 11 bases between the two ends.